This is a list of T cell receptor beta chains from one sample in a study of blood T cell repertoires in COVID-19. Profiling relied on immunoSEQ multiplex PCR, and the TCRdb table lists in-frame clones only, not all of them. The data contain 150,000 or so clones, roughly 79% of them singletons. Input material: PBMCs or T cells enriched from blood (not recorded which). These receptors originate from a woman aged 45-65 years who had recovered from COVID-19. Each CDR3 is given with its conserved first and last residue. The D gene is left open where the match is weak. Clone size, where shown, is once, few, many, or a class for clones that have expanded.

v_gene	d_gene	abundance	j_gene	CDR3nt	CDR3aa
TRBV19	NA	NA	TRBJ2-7	TGTGCCAGTAGTATCCGCCCCGAGGACGAGCAGTACTTC	CASSIRPEDEQYF
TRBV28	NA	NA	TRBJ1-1	TGTGCCAGCAGTTTAACTGGGAGCACTGAAGCTTTCTTT	CASSLTGSTEAFF
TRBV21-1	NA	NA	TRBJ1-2	TGTGCCAGCACAGGGCCCGTCGGTGGCTACACCTTC	CASTGPVGGYTF
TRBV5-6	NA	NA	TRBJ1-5	TGTGCCAGCAGCTTGTTCGGAGCAGCGAAGAATCAGCCCCAGCATTTT	CASSLFGAAKNQPQHF
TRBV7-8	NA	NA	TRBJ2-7	TGTGCCAGCAGCCTAGGGCTAGAACAGTACTTC	CASSLGLEQYF
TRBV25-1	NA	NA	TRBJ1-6	TGTGCCAGCAGTGACGGCGGTCGCGAGAATTCACCCCTCCACTTT	CASSDGGRENSPLHF
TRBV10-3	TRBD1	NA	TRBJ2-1	TGTGCCATCAGTGAGTCTCCGACAGGGGGCTTCAATGAGCAGTTCTTC	CAISESPTGGFNEQFF
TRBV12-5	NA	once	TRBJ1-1	TGTGCTAGTGGTTTACCCGGAGAGGGTGGGCGGACTGAAGCTTTCTTT	CASGLPGEGGRTEAFF
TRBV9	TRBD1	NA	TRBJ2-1	TGTGCCAGCAGCGGAGGGGGGACAGGGCGCGAGCAGTTCTTC	CASSGGGTGREQFF
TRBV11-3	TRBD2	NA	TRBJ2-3	TGTGCCAGCAGCTCCGGGAGGACGAGCACAGATACGCAGTATTTT	CASSSGRTSTDTQYF
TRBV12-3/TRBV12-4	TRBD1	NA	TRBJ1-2	TGTGCCAGCAGTCAACAGGGGGCTGATGGCTACACCTTC	CASSQQGADGYTF
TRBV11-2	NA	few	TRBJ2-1	TGTGCCAGCAGCCAACAGGACCCCTACAATGAGCAGTTCTTC	CASSQQDPYNEQFF
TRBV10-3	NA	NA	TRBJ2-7	TGTGCCATCAGTGACAGGGAGCAGTACTTC	CAISDREQYF
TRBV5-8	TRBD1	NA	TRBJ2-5	TGTGCCAGCAACAAGGACAGGTGGGGAGAGACCCAGTACTTC	CASNKDRWGETQYF
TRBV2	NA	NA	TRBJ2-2	TGTGCCAGCGATAGTGAAATGACGAACACCGGGGAGCTGTTTTTT	CASDSEMTNTGELFF
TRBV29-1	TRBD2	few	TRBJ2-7	TGCAGCGTTACTTCTTCTAGCGGGGGAATCTACGAGCAGTACTTC	CSVTSSSGGIYEQYF
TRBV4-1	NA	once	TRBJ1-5	TGCGCCAGCAGCCAAGATGCAACAGCACTCAATCAGCCCCAGCATTTT	CASSQDATALNQPQHF
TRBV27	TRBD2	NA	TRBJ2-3	TGTGCCAGCAGGTCCGGACTAGCGGGAATGTCAGATACGCAGTATTTT	CASRSGLAGMSDTQYF
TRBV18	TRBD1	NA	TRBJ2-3	TGTGCCAGCTCACCGACAGGGGAAACAGATACGCAGTATTTT	CASSPTGETDTQYF
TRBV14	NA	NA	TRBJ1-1	TGTGCCAGCAGCCAGATAACAGGAGTTAACACTGAAGCTTTCTTT	CASSQITGVNTEAFF
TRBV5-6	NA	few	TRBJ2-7	TGTGCCAGCAGCTCGAGCTCCTACGAGCAGTACTTC	CASSSSSYEQYF
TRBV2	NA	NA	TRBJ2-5	TGTGCCAGCAGTGAAGCGGACTCCCGTCCCAAGTACTTC	CASSEADSRPKYF
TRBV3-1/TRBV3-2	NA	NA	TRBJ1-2	TGTGCCAGCAGCCAACTTCAGGGGAACTATGGCTACACCTTC	CASSQLQGNYGYTF
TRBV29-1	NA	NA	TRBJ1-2	TGCAGCGCCGGACAGCCGAATGGCTACACCTTC	CSAGQPNGYTF
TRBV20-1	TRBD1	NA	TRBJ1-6	TGCAGTGCTAGTGGGGGACAGGACTTTTATAATTCACCCCTCCACTTT	CSASGGQDFYNSPLHF
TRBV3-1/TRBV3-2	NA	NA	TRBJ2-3	TGTGCCAGCACCCCCCCGGGCACAGATACGCAGTATTTT	CASTPPGTDTQYF
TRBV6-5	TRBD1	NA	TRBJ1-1	TGTGCCACCGAGACAGGGAGAAAGACTGAAGCTTTCTTT	CATETGRKTEAFF
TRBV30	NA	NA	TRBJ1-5	TGTGCCTGGGCCGGGGGGAGCAATCAGCCCCAGCATTTT	CAWAGGSNQPQHF
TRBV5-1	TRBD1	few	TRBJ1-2	TGCGCCAGCAGCTACGCGGGGACAGTGGATGGCTACACCTTC	CASSYAGTVDGYTF
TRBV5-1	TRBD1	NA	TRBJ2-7	TGCGCCAGCAGCTTGGTCACAGGGGGCAAGTACGAGCAGTACTTC	CASSLVTGGKYEQYF
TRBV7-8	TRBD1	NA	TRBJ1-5	TGTGCCAGCAGCTCCATGACAGGGGGCAATCAGCCCCAGCATTTT	CASSSMTGGNQPQHF
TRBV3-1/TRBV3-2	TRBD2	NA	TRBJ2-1	TGTGCCAGCAGCCATATAAGCGGGAGCCCCTACAATGAGCAGTTCTTC	CASSHISGSPYNEQFF
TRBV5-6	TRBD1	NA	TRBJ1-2	TGTGCCAGCAGCTTGCGGGACAGCTATGGCTACACCTTC	CASSLRDSYGYTF
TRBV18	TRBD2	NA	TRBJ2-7	TGTGCCAGCTCCCCGAGGGTTAGCGGGATCTCCTACGAGCAGTACTTC	CASSPRVSGISYEQYF
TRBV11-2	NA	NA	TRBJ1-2	TGTGCCAGCAGCCAGACGCGGAAAAACTATGGCTACACCTTC	CASSQTRKNYGYTF
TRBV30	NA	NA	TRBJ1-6	TGTGCCTGGAGGGATGTACAGGGTACCTATAATTCACCCCTCCACTTT	CAWRDVQGTYNSPLHF
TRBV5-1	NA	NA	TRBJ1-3	TGCGCCAGCAGCTTGAACGGGGTCTCTGGAAACACCACATATTTT	CASSLNGVSGNTTYF
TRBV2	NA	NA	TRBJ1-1	TGTGCCAGCAGTGCCGGGTACAACACTGAAGCTTTCTTT	CASSAGYNTEAFF
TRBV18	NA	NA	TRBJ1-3	TGTGCCAGCTCACCAAAGTCAGGGACTGGAAACACCATATATTTT	CASSPKSGTGNTIYF
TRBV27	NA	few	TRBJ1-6	TGTGCCAGCAGTTTAGGAGTCCAGTCACCCCTCCACTTT	CASSLGVQSPLHF
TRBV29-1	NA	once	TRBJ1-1	TGCAGCGTTGAACAGGGGATGAACACTGAAGCTTTCTTT	CSVEQGMNTEAFF
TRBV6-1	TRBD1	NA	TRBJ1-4	TGTGCCAGCAGTGAGGACAGGGGATATGAAAAACTGTTTTTT	CASSEDRGYEKLFF
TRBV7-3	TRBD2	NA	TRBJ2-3	TGTGCCAGCAGCTTAAGGTCTAGCGGGAGGGCCATGGGAACAGATACGCAGTATTTT	CASSLRSSGRAMGTDTQYF
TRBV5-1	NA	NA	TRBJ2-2	TGCGCCAGCGGCTGGAGCGACGGGGAGCTGTTTTTT	CASGWSDGELFF
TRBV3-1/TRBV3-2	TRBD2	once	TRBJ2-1	TGTGCCAGCAGCCAAGAGCCAGCGGGGGGTGTTAGCGAGCAGTTCTTC	CASSQEPAGGVSEQFF
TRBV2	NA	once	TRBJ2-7	TGTGCCAGCAGTGGGTACAGTACTGAGTACTTC	CASSGYSTEYF
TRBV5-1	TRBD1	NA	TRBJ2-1	TGCGCCAGCAGCTCGGGACAGGGGGACAATGAGCAGTTCTTC	CASSSGQGDNEQFF
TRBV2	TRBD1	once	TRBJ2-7	TGTGCCAGCAACCGCTGGGCAGGGGGCTCCTACGAGCAGTACTTC	CASNRWAGGSYEQYF
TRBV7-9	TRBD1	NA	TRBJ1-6	TGTGCCAGCAGCTTAACGGGACAGGGAAATTCACCCCTCCACTTT	CASSLTGQGNSPLHF
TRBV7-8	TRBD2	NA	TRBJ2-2	TGTGCCAGCAGCTTAAAGCCTAGCGGGGGGGCCGACACCGGGGAGCTGTTTTTT	CASSLKPSGGADTGELFF